This TCR beta chain emerged from a study of T cells in Graves' hyperthyroidism and ophthalmopathy. Study findings and constraints: In the blood, most expanded thyroid clonotypes above 0.001 appeared as well. Stable hyperthyroidism was told apart from ophthalmopathy by a model built on 13 V-J features.

A note on this clonotype: Its antigen remains unknown.

The CDR3 loop spans 14 amino acids. Germline V gene data show CDR1 as DFQATT and CDR2 as SNEGSKA (reference sequence). The V end was cut by 0 bases, the J end by 2 bases, with 8 bases between. RNA transcripts were the template for amplifying TCR beta CDR3 regions. TCR CDR3 regions were first amplified by RT-PCR with HTBI primers. MiXCR, run by TCRdb on the multiplex PCR reads, gives a single entry per CDR3 protein. There are roughly 510,000 distinct CDR3 sequences in the sample; approximately 48% occur only once, and about two fifths lies in the top ten. The V gene is TRBV20-1, the J gene TRBJ1-5; D is unresolved. The TCR sequence derives from an adult woman with Graves' disease, either hyperthyroidism or ophthalmopathy (not recorded which). The specimen was peripheral blood or thyroid tissue (not recorded which). CDR3 nucleotides: TGCAGTGCTAGAGATTTAAGGCGCAATCAGCCCCAGCATTTT. Translated: CSARDLRRNQPQHF.